The 16 T cell receptor beta chains presented below share a single source sample, sequenced in a study of blood T cell repertoires in COVID-19. Clones were read by immunoSEQ multiplex PCR, and TCRdb kept only the in-frame ones, dropping some. The sample consists of 250,000 or so clones, roughly 85% of them appearing once. Sequencing was done on a sample of PBMCs or T cells enriched from blood (not recorded which). These receptors were taken from a woman aged 50 to 60 who had been exposed to COVID-19.

This clone was recorded only once. The rearrangement uses TRBV5-6 and TRBJ2-2; D is uncertain. The CDR3 consists of 13 residues. With 4 bases removed from V and 4 bases from J, the gap between germline ends came to 8 bases. The germline CDR1 and CDR2 sequences are SGHDT and YYEEEE. Written as DNA, the CDR3 is TGTGCCAGCAGCCTACTTGGCACCGGGGAGCTGTTTTTT. This encodes CASSLLGTGELFF.

V gene TRBV12-5 combines with J gene TRBJ2-7; a possible D gene is TRBD2 (7 bases). V was pared by 0 bases and J by 1 base, with 13 bases between. Looked up from germline, CDR1 is LGHNT and CDR2 is FRNRAP. The CDR3 runs 16 residues. The CDR3 DNA reads as TGTGCTAGTGGTTTGGTACTCGGGGGGCCTTCCTACGAGCAGTACTTC. This encodes CASGLVLGGPSYEQYF.

V usage is TRBV7-6 and J usage is TRBJ2-2; 8 bases agree with TRBD2. V was clipped by 4 bases and J by 8 bases; unmatched bases: 9. This CDR3 has 15 amino acids. Germline values: CDR1 SGHVS, CDR2 FNYEAQ. The CDR3 loop is CASSSGGGPFGELFF. The DNA for the CDR3 is TGTGCCAGCAGCTCCGGGGGGGGACCCTTTGGGGAGCTGTTTTTT.

This chain connects TRBV19 to TRBJ1-5, with a weak D call TRBD1 (5 bases). The CDR3 sequence is 13 residues long. Germline V lookup: CDR1 LNHDA, CDR2 SQIVND (reference sequence). V was pared by 6 bases and J by 4 bases, with 10 bases between. The CDR3 nucleotides are TGTGCCAGTAGGGGGGGGTGGAATCAGCCCCAGCATTTT. Translation: CASRGGWNQPQHF.

The sample holds one count of this clone. The CDR3 coding sequence is TGTGCCAGCAGCCCCCAGTTAGGCACAGGGGGCGAAGAAGCTTTCTTT. Translated: CASSPQLGTGGEEAFF. V is TRBV13 and J is TRBJ1-1, with TRBD1 identical over 9 bases. This CDR3 has 16 residues. J lost 8 bases, V lost 5 bases, and 15 bases had no gene match. The germline CDR1 and CDR2 sequences are PRHDT and FYEKMQ (reference sequence).

This clone was found a few times. This rearrangement joins TRBV29-1 to TRBJ2-1; 12 nucleotides agree with TRBD2. The CDR3 loop spans 16 amino acids. J was trimmed by 7 bases and V by 1 base; bases with no gene match: 8. Germline V gene sequence: CDR1 SQVTM, CDR2 ANQGSEA. The chain's CDR3 is CSVEGLAGGPPNEQFF. Here the CDR3 DNA reads TGCAGCGTTGAAGGGCTAGCGGGGGGGCCTCCGAATGAGCAGTTCTTC.

The chain carries TRBV5-1 and TRBJ1-1; TRBD1 matches at 7 bases. Germline assignment: CDR1 SGHRS and CDR2 YFSETQ. The CDR3 is 13 residues long. V trimming: 4 bases; J trimming: 5 bases; junction bases outside the gene matches: 5. The CDR3 DNA is TGCGCCAGCAGCGCCGAGACAGGGACTGAAGCTTTCTTT. Its translation: CASSAETGTEAFF.

J is TRBJ2-2 and V is TRBV25-1; TRBD1 aligns across 8 bases. The CDR3 runs 15 residues. In germline, CDR1 is MGHDK, CDR2 SYGVNS. The V and J ends lost 7 bases and 4 bases, in that order; junction bases with no gene match: 8. CDR3 amino acids: CASTPHTGGTGELFF. DNA for the CDR3: TGTGCCAGCACCCCTCACACAGGGGGCACCGGGGAGCTGTTTTTT.

The chain is built from TRBV18 and TRBJ2-2; D is ambiguous. Germline lookup yields CDR1 KGHSH and CDR2 LQKENI. The CDR3 contains 17 residues. Deletions cut 4 bases from V and 0 bases from J, with 15 bases between. The CDR3 is CASSLPNLIANTGELFF. The DNA for the CDR3 is TGTGCCAGCTCACTTCCTAACCTTATCGCGAACACCGGGGAGCTGTTTTTT.

This rearrangement joins TRBV20-1 to TRBJ1-5, with D unclear. The germline V and J ends were trimmed by 3 bases and 4 bases, with 7 bases remaining between them. The CDR3 has 12 residues. Germline CDR1 reads DFQATT; CDR2 reads SNEGSKA (reference sequence). The CDR3 sequence is CSASGGNQPQHF. CDR3 DNA sequence: TGCAGTGCTAGTGGAGGGAATCAGCCCCAGCATTTT.

The rearrangement joins TRBV10-3 to TRBJ2-2; 8 nucleotides line up with TRBD1. The CDR3 spans 15 residues. CDR1 ENHRY and CDR2 SYGVKD come from the germline V gene. With 3 bases clipped from V and 7 bases from J, the junction kept 7 bases outside the gene matches. The CDR3 reads CAISDQGAGNGELFF. The DNA for the CDR3 is TGTGCCATCAGTGATCAGGGGGCAGGTAACGGGGAGCTGTTTTTT.

This chain connects TRBV5-1 to TRBJ1-1, with 7 bases that match TRBD1. There are 14 residues in the CDR3. Germline CDR1 SGHRS, CDR2 YFSETQ. Trimming took 6 bases from V and 1 from J; bases not matched to a gene: 6. In DNA, the CDR3 is TGCGCCAGCAAATCCGGGACAGCGAACACTGAAGCTTTCTTT. This gives the protein CASKSGTANTEAFF.

This clone was detected only once. The chain couples TRBV7-2 to TRBJ2-2; weak D call: TRBD2 (5 bases). CDR3 size: 14 residues. Germline V gives CDR1 SGHTA, CDR2 FQGNSA. V lost 6 bases to trimming and J lost 5 bases, with 13 bases between them. The CDR3 protein is CASRGRFRTGELFF. CDR3 nucleotide sequence: TGTGCCAGCAGAGGGAGATTCAGGACCGGGGAGCTGTTTTTT.

The chain carries TRBV28 and TRBJ2-4, with D perhaps TRBD2 (6 bases). The CDR3 covers 18 residues. Trimming stripped 2 bases from V and 0 bases from J, with 17 bases between. Germline CDR1 and CDR2: MDHEN and SYDVKM. This CDR3 reads CASSLSRRRGLAKNIQYF. The CDR3 nucleotides read TGTGCCAGCAGTTTAAGTAGAAGGAGGGGCCTAGCCAAAAACATTCAGTACTTC.

The chain is built from TRBV10-1 and TRBJ1-3; 7 bases line up with TRBD1. CDR3 size: 15 residues. The ends lost 8 bases at V and 4 bases at J; junction bases unmatched: 11. The germline CDR1 and CDR2 sequences are WNHNN and SYGVQD (reference sequence). The CDR3 nucleotides read TGCGCCAGCTGGCGACAGGGACCCCTAGGAAACACCATATATTTT. The encoded protein is CASWRQGPLGNTIYF.

The J gene is TRBJ1-4, the V gene TRBV3-1 (or the pseudogene TRBV3-2); 7 nucleotides match TRBD1. The CDR3 has 14 amino acids. V was pared by 3 bases and J by 7 bases, with 5 bases of the junction left unmatched. In germline, CDR1 is LGHDT, CDR2 YNNKEL (reference sequence). CDR3 protein: CASSQSGQTEKLFF. DNA of the CDR3: TGTGCCAGCAGCCAGTCGGGACAGACTGAAAAACTGTTTTTT.